The present T cell receptor beta chain was sequenced within a study of a mutant IDH1 vaccine in newly diagnosed glioma. At the level of the study: With temozolomide cycles, or 4-6 weeks after radiotherapy alone, vaccination was started. The treated population exhibited a male proportion of approximately 62%, a female proportion of 37.5%, and a mean age of about 40 years. Findings and caveats of the study: Among patients, 93.3% showed immune responses induced by the vaccine.

This table comes from immunoSEQ multiplex PCR, and its TCRdb copy is limited to in-frame clones, with some not included. The sample lists fewer than 55,000 clones, 65% occurring once. Time point noted: week 47, end of study. Every vaccination contained 300 ug of the mutant IDH1 20-mer peptide and was paired with topical imiquimod. Concerning this clone: Its antigen is as yet unknown.

V shed 0 bases and J shed 2 bases, with 8 bases lying between them. CDR1 and CDR2 from the germline V gene are GTSNPN and SVGIG (reference sequence). This CDR3 spans 13 amino acids. Material: peripheral blood mononuclear cells (PBMCs), obtained from a glioma patient whose treatment included an IDH1 peptide vaccine. The chain uses TRBV30 and TRBJ2-7, with D tentatively TRBD1 (5 bases). This receptor was taken from a man aged 35-49 years with glioma. Some clones in this sample may be carry-over from other donors' samples. CDR3 sequence: CAWSVGHPYEQYF. The CDR3, as DNA: TGTGCCTGGAGTGTAGGACACCCCTACGAGCAGTACTTC.